The rows below give T cell receptor beta chains drawn from one sample of a study of T cell repertoires and HLA-DP antigens. Their antigens are not known. The table came from immunoSEQ multiplex PCR; TCRdb's copy has only in-frame clones and leaves some out. Of about 110,000 clones listed, approximately 92% are singletons. The sequenced sample consisted of CD4+ T cells from PBMCs. The receptors here all came from a woman between 18 and 29 years old in good health and CMV-seronegative. CDR3s leave out the opening cysteine and the closing phenylalanine or tryptophan. D genes are given only for firm matches.

d_call: -; j_call: TRBJ2-3; v_call: TRBV5-1; cdr3_aa: ASSLGVDTQY
d_call: -; j_call: TRBJ2-1; v_call: TRBV6-1; cdr3_aa: ASRGNEQF
d_call: TRBD1; j_call: TRBJ1-1; v_call: TRBV6-1; cdr3_aa: ASRTGLNTEAF
d_call: -; j_call: TRBJ2-1; v_call: TRBV27; cdr3_aa: ASSLSQGREQF
d_call: -; j_call: TRBJ1-6; v_call: TRBV4-2; cdr3_aa: ASSPLSQDNPPLH
d_call: TRBD2; j_call: TRBJ2-5; v_call: TRBV5-1; cdr3_aa: ASSRSGGRETQY
d_call: -; j_call: TRBJ1-1; v_call: TRBV11-3; cdr3_aa: ASSAGVNTEAF
d_call: -; j_call: TRBJ1-3; v_call: TRBV28; cdr3_aa: ASWGGKDSGNTIY
d_call: TRBD1; j_call: TRBJ2-1; v_call: TRBV7-8; cdr3_aa: ASSLGQGFDEQF
d_call: -; j_call: TRBJ1-1; v_call: TRBV10-3; cdr3_aa: AISGAPRGATEAF
d_call: TRBD1; j_call: TRBJ1-2; v_call: TRBV18; cdr3_aa: ASSPLDRGNGYT
d_call: TRBD1; j_call: TRBJ1-6; v_call: TRBV2; cdr3_aa: ASRTGSSYNSPLH
d_call: -; j_call: TRBJ1-1; v_call: TRBV25-1; cdr3_aa: ASSESRGGNTEAF
d_call: -; j_call: TRBJ2-2; v_call: TRBV10-3; cdr3_aa: AIRNAGELF
d_call: -; j_call: TRBJ1-6; v_call: TRBV18; cdr3_aa: ASSPEGESSPLH
d_call: -; j_call: TRBJ1-1; v_call: TRBV28; cdr3_aa: ASSFHRDWNTEAF
d_call: TRBD1; j_call: TRBJ2-2; v_call: TRBV5-1; cdr3_aa: ASSWGTGSNTGELF
d_call: TRBD1; j_call: TRBJ2-5; v_call: TRBV11-2; cdr3_aa: ASSLGITGALETQY
d_call: -; j_call: TRBJ1-2; v_call: TRBV5-4; cdr3_aa: ASSPSRTAHGYT
d_call: TRBD2; j_call: TRBJ2-7; v_call: TRBV7-6; cdr3_aa: ASSFERGAYEQY
d_call: TRBD1; j_call: TRBJ1-5; v_call: TRBV5-1; cdr3_aa: ASSAGRAGGVLSNQPQH
d_call: -; j_call: TRBJ2-5; v_call: TRBV11-1; cdr3_aa: ASSLGPQETQY
d_call: TRBD2; j_call: TRBJ2-5; v_call: TRBV5-1; cdr3_aa: ASSLGFALAGQETQY
d_call: -; j_call: TRBJ1-1; v_call: TRBV7-9; cdr3_aa: ASSQRNTEAF
d_call: -; j_call: TRBJ2-5; v_call: TRBV7-2; cdr3_aa: ASSLGLGETQY
d_call: -; j_call: TRBJ2-1; v_call: TRBV5-1; cdr3_aa: ASSQTGTLGEQF
d_call: TRBD2; j_call: TRBJ2-2; v_call: TRBV18; cdr3_aa: ASSPPRGAVTGELF
d_call: -; j_call: TRBJ1-1; v_call: TRBV5-4; cdr3_aa: ASSPQYQIRNTEAF
d_call: -; j_call: TRBJ1-5; v_call: TRBV30; cdr3_aa: AWRPELNQPQH
d_call: -; j_call: TRBJ2-5; v_call: TRBV14; cdr3_aa: ASSQLRDQETQY
d_call: -; j_call: TRBJ2-7; v_call: TRBV2; cdr3_aa: ASRGSGHEQY
d_call: -; j_call: TRBJ1-5; v_call: TRBV4-1; cdr3_aa: ASSQLQGYSNQPQH
d_call: -; j_call: TRBJ1-1; v_call: TRBV12-2; cdr3_aa: ASRLRNRGGALNTEAF
d_call: TRBD2; j_call: TRBJ2-3; v_call: TRBV13; cdr3_aa: ASSLVLAGGPPQY
d_call: -; j_call: TRBJ2-3; v_call: TRBV7-6; cdr3_aa: ASSLNRGGSFPY
d_call: -; j_call: TRBJ2-3; v_call: TRBV5-1; cdr3_aa: ASSLSGLPGDTQY
d_call: -; j_call: TRBJ1-1; v_call: TRBV27; cdr3_aa: ASSGQLNTEAF
d_call: -; j_call: TRBJ1-5; v_call: TRBV18; cdr3_aa: ASSPSGNQPQH
d_call: -; j_call: TRBJ2-2; v_call: TRBV28; cdr3_aa: ASSLYLGRTGELF
d_call: -; j_call: TRBJ1-2; v_call: TRBV5-1; cdr3_aa: ASSFGSNYGYT
d_call: -; j_call: TRBJ2-1; v_call: TRBV28; cdr3_aa: ASRGRYEQF
d_call: TRBD2; j_call: TRBJ2-3; v_call: TRBV5-4; cdr3_aa: ASSLGLAGGGTDTQY